Shown below are 32 T cell receptor beta chains from a single sample sequenced in a study of CD8+CD57+ T cells in acquired aplastic anemia. Investigators profiled TCR beta VDJ and CDR3 from genomic DNA template. TCRdb itself ran the reads through MiXCR, one entry per CDR3 protein. The repertoire includes 250,000 to 350,000 distinct CDR3 sequences, 45% to 65% of them detected once, and roughly 8% sits in the top ten. Source material: sorted CD4+, CD8+, or CD8+CD57+ T cells (not recorded which) from PBMCs. The receptors stem from a human donor with severe aplastic anemia or a healthy control (not recorded which).

V and J are TRBV24-1 and TRBJ2-3; 10 positions match TRBD1. There are 17 residues in the CDR3. Trimming cost V 1 base and J 5 bases; bases outside gene matches: 8. From germline, CDR1 is KGHDR and CDR2 SFDVKD. The CDR3 DNA follows: TGTGCCACCAGTGATTTCAGGGACAGGGGATTGGGAGATACGCAGTATTTT. It codes for CATSDFRDRGLGDTQYF.

Worth noting for this clonotype: Given a much more abundant clone one base away, this may be a read error. J is TRBJ1-6 and V is TRBV6-6, with TRBD1 matching over 7 bases. Germline assignment: CDR1 MNHNY and CDR2 SVGAGI (reference sequence). The CDR3 is 16 amino acids. The CDR3 loop is CASSTAGQTYNPPLHF. The CDR3 DNA follows: TGTGCCAGCAGTACCGCGGGACAGACCTATAATCCACCCCTCCACTTT.

The chain recombines TRBV7-3 with TRBJ2-7; D may match TRBD1 or TRBD2 (5 bases each). V was trimmed by 5 bases and J by 3 bases, leaving 14 bases between them. The germline V gene has CDR1 SGHTA and CDR2 FQGTGA. This CDR3 region has 14 residues. The CDR3 nucleotides read TGTGCCAGCAGCCCCGGGGCGGGTAACTACGAGCAGTACTTC. This encodes CASSPGAGNYEQYF. The complete variable domain, with remaining parts taken from reference TRBV7-3 and TRBJ2-7, reads GAGVSQTPSNKVTEKGKYVELRCDPISGHTALYWYRQSLGQGPEFLIYFQGTGAADDSGLPNDRFFAVRPEGSVSTLKIQRTERGDSAVYLCASSPGAGNYEQYFGPGTRLTVT.

This sequence joins TRBV7-8 and TRBJ2-5, with a tentative D call TRBD2 (6 bases). The V end was cut by 3 bases, the J end by 0 bases, with 11 bases between. Germline CDR1 reads SGHVS; CDR2 reads FQNEAQ. CDR3 size: 15 residues. The CDR3 reads CASSLGDWYQETQYF. CDR3 DNA: TGTGCCAGCAGCTTGGGGGACTGGTACCAAGAGACCCAGTACTTC.

The gene calls are TRBV5-1 and TRBJ2-2; D gene uncertain. V was clipped by 7 bases and J by 1 base, with 17 bases between them. CDR1 and CDR2 (germline): SGHRS, YFSETQ. The CDR3 covers 16 residues. CDR3 bases: TGCGCCAGCCCCATTAGGGCGTCTGAGAACACCGGGGAGCTGTTTTTT. Amino acid sequence: CASPIRASENTGELFF.

This clonotype was counted ten times or more. The chain uses TRBV19 and TRBJ1-1; D is uncertain. The V end was cut by 3 bases, the J end by 4 bases, with 12 bases between. Germline-derived CDR1 and CDR2 are LNHDA and SQIVND (reference sequence). The CDR3 consists of 14 residues. The CDR3 DNA reads TGTGCCAGTAGTATGGGGAATTGGTTCACTGAAGCTTTCTTT. This codes for CASSMGNWFTEAFF.

This clonotype was seen only a few times. V usage is TRBV15 and J usage is TRBJ2-1; 9 positions agree with TRBD1. The CDR3 consists of 15 residues. The germline gives CDR1 LNHNV, CDR2 YYDKDF (reference sequence). J was trimmed by 5 bases and V by 1 base; bases with no gene match: 3. CDR3 nucleotides: TGTGCCACCAGCAGAGTGGACAGGGGCAACAATGAGCAGTTCTTC. This encodes CATSRVDRGNNEQFF.

The chain combines TRBV9 with TRBJ1-6, with 8 bases aligning to TRBD1. CDR1 and CDR2 from the germline V gene are SGDLS and YYNGEE. This CDR3 is 14 amino acids long. Trimming at V came to 3 bases and at J to 7 bases, leaving 3 bases not matched to a gene. The CDR3 bases are TGTGCCAGCAGCGAGACAGGGGCCAATTCACCCCTCCACTTT. It specifies CASSETGANSPLHF.

This rearrangement joins TRBV19 to TRBJ1-1; D is possibly TRBD1 (6 bases). This CDR3 has 14 amino acids. Per germline, CDR1 LNHDA and CDR2 SQIVND (reference sequence). Trimming took off 10 bases at V and 4 bases at J, with 19 bases between the two ends. For the CDR3, the DNA is TGTGCCATAGGGGACGGGGGGCTCGGCACTGAAGCTTTCTTT. It translates to CAIGDGGLGTEAFF.

This clonotype was detected ten times or more. The V call is TRBV5-1, the J call TRBJ1-2, with TRBD1 matching over 9 bases. V lost 5 bases, J lost 4 bases, and 6 bases stayed unmatched. The CDR3 extends over 14 amino acids. Per germline, CDR1 SGHRS and CDR2 YFSETQ. In DNA, the CDR3 is TGCGCCAGCAGTCCCCGGGACAGGGCCTATGGCTACACCTTC. Translating gives CASSPRDRAYGYTF.

This clonotype was observed at least ten times. The chain combines TRBV6-4 with TRBJ1-2, with D maybe TRBD1 (5 bases). The germline V gene has CDR1 MRHNA and CDR2 SNTAGT. The CDR3 has 15 amino acids. V was shortened by 3 bases and J by 1 base, with 12 bases between the two germline ends. CDR3 DNA: TGTGCCAGCAGTGAAGGATGGGGGGGTAACTATGGCTACACCTTC. Translation gives CASSEGWGGNYGYTF.

CDR3: CASSDRDRGNSPLHF. For the CDR3, the DNA is TGTGCCAGCAGTGACCGGGACAGGGGTAATTCACCCCTCCACTTT. J is TRBJ1-6 and V is TRBV2; 10 positions agree with TRBD1. V lost 3 bases and J lost 6; bases outside the gene matches: 2. Germline loops: CDR1 SNHLY, CDR2 FYNNEI. CDR3 size: 15 residues.

The chain has TRBV29-1 and TRBJ2-2; D remains unclear. The CDR3 is 13 amino acids. Trimming took 7 bases from V and 1 from J, leaving 10 bases between them. Germline lookup yields CDR1 SQVTM and CDR2 ANQGSEA. In DNA, the CDR3 is TGCAGCGGGGAAGGCCTGAACACCGGGGAGCTGTTTTTT. It encodes CSGEGLNTGELFF.

This clonotype was found many times. The chain carries TRBV6-2 or TRBV6-3 and TRBJ1-6; D gene ambiguous. The CDR3 sequence is 14 residues long. CDR1 is MNHEY, CDR2 SVGEGT, per germline. V was cut by 4 bases and J by 13 bases, with 17 bases left in between. CDR3 DNA: TGTGCCAGCAGTTCCCCAGCCCCGGTGGGGCCCCTCCACTTT. Amino acids: CASSSPAPVGPLHF.

V is TRBV12-3 or TRBV12-4 and J is TRBJ2-7, with D perhaps matching TRBD2 (6 bases). V lost 4 bases to trimming and J lost 6 bases, with 22 bases between them. This CDR3 contains 16 residues. The CDR3 protein is CASSYSPRRGLGEQYF. CDR3 bases: TGTGCCAGCAGTTACTCTCCCCGCCGGGGGTTGGGCGAGCAGTACTTC.

This clonotype was observed many times. The chain links TRBV7-2 to TRBJ1-1; D gene unclear. The germline V gene has CDR1 SGHTA and CDR2 FQGNSA. The CDR3 has 15 amino acids. V shed 1 base and J shed 3 bases, with 12 bases lying between them. The CDR3 DNA follows: TGTGCCAGCAGCTTAGAGGGTCGGTACTACACTGAAGCTTTCTTT. Protein product: CASSLEGRYYTEAFF. The variable domain in full, completed from reference TRBV7-2 and TRBJ1-1, reads GAGVSQSPSNKVTEKGKDVELRCDPISGHTALYWYRQSLGQGLEFLIYFQGNSAPDKSGLPSDRFSAERTGGSVSTLTIQRTQQEDSAVYLCASSLEGRYYTEAFFGQGTRLTVV.

The V gene is TRBV14, the J gene TRBJ1-6; D remains ambiguous. The CDR3 runs 13 residues. Trimming removed 0 bases from V and 9 bases from J, with 6 bases in between. The germline V gene has CDR1 SGHDN and CDR2 FVKESK. For the CDR3, the DNA is TGTGCCAGCAGCCAAGATGGGTCTTCACCCCTCCACTTT. Amino acid sequence: CASSQDGSSPLHF.

The chain combines TRBV7-9 with TRBJ1-2; D call uncertain. V was clipped by 3 bases and J by 2 bases, with 13 bases between them. The CDR3 sequence is 15 residues long. Germline V lookup: CDR1 SEHNR, CDR2 FQNEAQ (reference sequence). The chain's CDR3 is CASSLISTDNYGYTF. The CDR3 region has the DNA TGTGCCAGCAGCTTGATCTCTACAGACAACTATGGCTACACCTTC. The full variable domain, completed using reference TRBV7-9 and TRBJ1-2, is DTGVSQNPRHKITKRGQNVTFRCDPISEHNRLYWYRQTLGQGPEFLTYFQNEAQLEKSRLLSDRFSAERPKGSFSTLEIQRTEQGDSAMYLCASSLISTDNYGYTFGSGTRLTVV.

This chain links TRBV24-1 with TRBJ2-1; the match to TRBD2 covers 15 bases. CDR1 and CDR2 (germline): KGHDR, SFDVKD. V lost 5 bases and J lost 12; bases outside the gene matches: 10. This CDR3 spans 16 amino acids. CDR3 in amino acids: CATSGGTSGGTDTQFF. The DNA for the CDR3 is TGTGCCACCAGTGGTGGGACTAGCGGGGGGACAGATACGCAGTTCTTC.

The chain carries TRBV6-5 and TRBJ1-4; a weak D match, TRBD1 (6 bases). CDR1 MNHEY and CDR2 SVGAGI come from the germline V gene. V gave up 4 bases and J gave up 5 bases, with 11 bases separating them. The CDR3 is 14 residues long. As DNA, the CDR3 is TGTGCCAGCAGTTTGTCGCAGGGGAATGAAAAACTGTTTTTT. Protein sequence: CASSLSQGNEKLFF.

V is TRBV20-1 and J is TRBJ2-5, with TRBD2 identical over 8 bases. There are 13 residues in the CDR3. V gave up 1 base and J gave up 7 bases; unmatched junction bases: 5. Germline values: CDR1 DFQATT, CDR2 SNEGSKA (reference sequence). CDR3 residues: CSARVGGGRTQYF. In DNA form, the CDR3 reads TGCAGTGCTAGAGTTGGCGGGGGGCGGACCCAGTACTTC.

V and J are TRBV5-4 and TRBJ2-7; 10 nucleotides match TRBD1. V dropped 3 bases and J dropped 8; count of bases not matched to a gene: 5. CDR3 size: 13 residues. Germline CDR1 is SGHNT and CDR2 is YYREEE (reference sequence). The CDR3 here is CASSWTGGEKQYF. The CDR3 DNA is TGTGCCAGCAGCTGGACAGGGGGAGAAAAGCAGTACTTC. The whole variable domain, filled in from reference TRBV5-4 and TRBJ2-7, reads ETGVTQSPTHLIKTRGQQVTLRCSSQSGHNTVSWYQQALGQGPQFIFQYYREEENGRGNFPPRFSGLQFPNYSSELNVNALELDDSALYLCASSWTGGEKQYFGPGTRLTVT.

V gene TRBV5-1 combines with J gene TRBJ2-1; D is unresolved. V gave up 0 bases and J gave up 6 bases, with 10 bases separating them. Germline loops: CDR1 SGHRS, CDR2 YFSETQ. This CDR3 is 14 amino acids long. The CDR3 is CASSLAVTGNEQFF. The CDR3 nucleotides read TGCGCCAGCAGCTTGGCCGTGACTGGCAATGAGCAGTTCTTC. Combining the CDR3 with reference TRBV5-1 and TRBJ2-1 gives the whole variable domain KAGVTQTPRYLIKTRGQQVTLSCSPISGHRSVSWYQQTPGQGLQFLFEYFSETQRNKGNFPGRFSGRQFSNSRSEMNVSTLELGDSALYLCASSLAVTGNEQFFGPGTRLTVL.

Many counts were recorded for this clonotype. The rearrangement joins TRBV6-1 to TRBJ1-2; a weak D match, TRBD1 (6 bases). The germline gives CDR1 MNHNS, CDR2 SASEGT. Trimming removed 3 bases at V and 4 bases at J, with 15 bases between. The CDR3 consists of 15 residues. The CDR3 DNA sequence: TGTGCCAGCAGTGACCGGGACACGAACTTCTATGGCTACACCTTC. Protein sequence: CASSDRDTNFYGYTF.

This clonotype was counted once. At one end the junction does not follow the germline gene, possibly because of a read error. The chain recombines TRBV5-1 with TRBJ2-7, with D hard to call. This CDR3 has 12 amino acids. CDR1 is SGHRS, CDR2 YFSETQ, per germline. CDR3 loop: CASSWRGDEQHF. The CDR3 DNA reads TGCGCCAGCAGCTGGAGAGGCGACGAGCAGCACTTC.

The chain links TRBV20-1 to TRBJ1-2; 9 positions match TRBD1. The CDR3 extends over 13 amino acids. The ends lost 5 bases at V and 7 bases at J; junction bases unmatched: 8. Germline V gene lookup returns CDR1 DFQATT and CDR2 SNEGSKA (reference sequence). The CDR3 nucleotides read TGCAGTGCTGAGACTGGGACAGGGTCTGGCTACACCTTC. This codes for CSAETGTGSGYTF.

The gene calls are TRBV24-1 and TRBJ2-5; TRBD1 is a possible D gene (6 bases). The V gene lost 4 bases and the J gene lost 5 bases, with 10 bases spanning the gap. The CDR3 loop spans 13 amino acids. CDR1 and CDR2 (germline): KGHDR, SFDVKD. For the CDR3, the DNA is TGTGCCACCAGTGAAACAGGGCGCGAGACCCAGTACTTC. Encoded protein: CATSETGRETQYF.

This chain joins TRBV20-1 and TRBJ1-5, with unresolved D. CDR1 DFQATT and CDR2 SNEGSKA come from the germline V gene (reference sequence). This CDR3 contains 15 residues. Trimming removed 5 bases at V and 0 bases at J, with 14 bases between. CDR3 residues: CSAGPPAYSNQPQHF. In DNA form, the CDR3 reads TGCAGTGCTGGACCCCCCGCTTATAGCAATCAGCCCCAGCATTTT.

This clonotype was seen a single time. V usage is TRBV25-1 and J usage is TRBJ1-2; unclear D gene. Per the germline V gene, CDR1 is MGHDK and CDR2 is SYGVNS. V was trimmed by 5 bases and J by 4 bases, leaving 14 bases between them. The CDR3 sequence is 14 residues long. CDR3 region: CASSLSGLGYGYTF. The CDR3 coding sequence is TGTGCCAGCAGTTTAAGCGGGCTGGGCTATGGCTACACCTTC.

The chain is built from TRBV15 and TRBJ2-6; maybe TRBD2 (5 bases). Trimming shortened V by 7 bases and J by 0 bases, and 10 bases separated the two germline ends. Germline V CDR1 and CDR2: LNHNV, YYDKDF (reference sequence). The CDR3 is 15 amino acids. Written as DNA, the CDR3 is TGTGCCACCATTCCCGGGGACTCTGGGGCCAACGTCCTGACTTTC. It encodes CATIPGDSGANVLTF. The entire variable domain, with the rest obtained from reference TRBV15 and TRBJ2-6, is as follows: DAMVIQNPRYQVTQFGKPVTLSCSQTLNHNVMYWYQQKSSQAPKLLFHYYDKDFNNEADTPDNFQSRRPNTSFCFLDIRSPGLGDTAMYLCATIPGDSGANVLTFGAGSRLTVL.

V and J are TRBV24-1 and TRBJ1-1; TRBD1 agrees at 8 bases. Germline CDR1 is KGHDR and CDR2 is SFDVKD. V lost 2 bases, J lost 10 bases, and 8 bases stayed unmatched. CDR3 length: 14 residues. The CDR3 here is CATSDYQGARGAFF. The DNA of the CDR3 is TGTGCCACCAGTGATTACCAGGGGGCGAGGGGAGCTTTCTTT.

The sample holds many counts of this clonotype. This chain joins TRBV10-3 and TRBJ1-3; D is unresolved. V lost 3 bases to trimming and J lost 0 bases, with 12 bases between them. The CDR3 loop spans 16 amino acids. The germline CDR1 and CDR2 sequences are ENHRY and SYGVKD. CDR3: CAISDGPPSSGNTIYF. The CDR3 nucleotides are TGTGCCATCAGTGATGGACCGCCTTCCTCTGGAAACACCATATATTTT.